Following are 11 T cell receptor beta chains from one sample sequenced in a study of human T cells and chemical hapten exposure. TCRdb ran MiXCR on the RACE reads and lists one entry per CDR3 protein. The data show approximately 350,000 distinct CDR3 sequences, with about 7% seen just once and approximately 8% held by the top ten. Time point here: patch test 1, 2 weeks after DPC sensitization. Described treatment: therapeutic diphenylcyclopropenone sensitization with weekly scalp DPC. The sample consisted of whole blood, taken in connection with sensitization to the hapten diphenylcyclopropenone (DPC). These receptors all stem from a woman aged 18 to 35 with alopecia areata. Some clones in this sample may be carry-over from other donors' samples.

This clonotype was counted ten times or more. The CDR3 DNA sequence: TGTGCCAGCAGTGCGGACAGGGGGGTCTATGGCTACACCTTC. Residues: CASSADRGVYGYTF. This chain joins TRBV6-5 and TRBJ1-2, with 10 bases aligning to TRBD1. After removal of 5 bases from V and 4 bases from J, the junction contained 4 bases not matched to a gene. The CDR3 spans 14 residues. Germline CDR1 and CDR2: MNHEY and SVGAGI.

The CDR3 spells CSAREQVFNSPLHF. CDR3 DNA: TGCAGTGCTAGGGAACAGGTTTTCAATTCACCCCTCCACTTT. The chain uses TRBV20-1 and TRBJ1-6, with a tentative D call TRBD1 (5 bases). Trimming removed 3 bases from V and 7 bases from J, with 13 bases in between. This CDR3 is 14 amino acids long. Germline-derived CDR1 and CDR2 are DFQATT and SNEGSKA (reference sequence).

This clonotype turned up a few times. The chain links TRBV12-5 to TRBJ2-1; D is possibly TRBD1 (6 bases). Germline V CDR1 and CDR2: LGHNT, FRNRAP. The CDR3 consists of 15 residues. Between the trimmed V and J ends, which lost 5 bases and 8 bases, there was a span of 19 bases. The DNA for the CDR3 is TGTGCTAGTGGTGGGGGCCTTTCCAAGATCGATGAGCAGTTCTTC. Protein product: CASGGGLSKIDEQFF. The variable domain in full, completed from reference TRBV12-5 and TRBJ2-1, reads DARVTQTPRHKVTEMGQEVTMRCQPILGHNTVFWYRQTMMQGLELLAYFRNRAPLDDSGMPKDRFSAEMPDATLATLKIQPSEPRDSAVYFCASGGGLSKIDEQFFGPGTRLTVL.

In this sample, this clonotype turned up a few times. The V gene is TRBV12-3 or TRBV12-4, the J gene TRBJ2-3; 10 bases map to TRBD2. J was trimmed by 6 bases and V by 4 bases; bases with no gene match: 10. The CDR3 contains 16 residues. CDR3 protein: CASSSWLAGDGDTQYF. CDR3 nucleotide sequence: TGTGCCAGCAGTTCCTGGCTAGCGGGGGATGGGGATACGCAGTATTTT.

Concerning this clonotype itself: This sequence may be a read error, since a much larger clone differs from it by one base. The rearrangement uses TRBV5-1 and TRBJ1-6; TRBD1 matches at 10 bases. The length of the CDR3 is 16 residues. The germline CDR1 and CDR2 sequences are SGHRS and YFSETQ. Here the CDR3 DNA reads TGCGACAGCAGCTCGACGCCGGGACAGGGGAATTCACCCCTCCACTTT. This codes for CDSSSTPGQGNSPLHF.

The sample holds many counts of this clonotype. CDR3 protein: CASSLRLSGDTQYF. The CDR3 DNA follows: TGTGCCAGCAGCTTGCGGCTTAGCGGTGATACGCAGTATTTT. The chain uses TRBV7-2 and TRBJ2-3; D may be TRBD2 (6 bases). Germline CDR1 reads SGHTA; CDR2 reads FQGNSA. CDR3 length equals 14 residues. With 3 bases removed from V and 6 bases from J, the gap between germline ends came to 13 bases.

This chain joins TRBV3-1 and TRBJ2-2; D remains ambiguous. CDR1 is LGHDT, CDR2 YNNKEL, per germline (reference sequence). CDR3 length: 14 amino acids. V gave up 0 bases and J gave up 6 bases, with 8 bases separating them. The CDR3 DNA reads TGTGCCAGCAGCCAAGATTTAGGACCCGGGGAGCTGTTTTTT. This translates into CASSQDLGPGELFF.

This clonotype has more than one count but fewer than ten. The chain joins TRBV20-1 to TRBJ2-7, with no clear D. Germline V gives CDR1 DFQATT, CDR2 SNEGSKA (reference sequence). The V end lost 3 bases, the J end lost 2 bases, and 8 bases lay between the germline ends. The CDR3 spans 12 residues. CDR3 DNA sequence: TGCAGTGCTAGTCCCGAAACCTACGAGCAGTACTTC. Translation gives CSASPETYEQYF.

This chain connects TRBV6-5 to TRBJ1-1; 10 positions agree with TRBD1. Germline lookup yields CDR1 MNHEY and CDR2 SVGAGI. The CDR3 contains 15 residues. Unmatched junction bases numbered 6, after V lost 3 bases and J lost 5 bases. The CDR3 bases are TGTGCCAGCAGTTATCTCAGGACAGGGGGGACTGAAGCTTTCTTT. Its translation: CASSYLRTGGTEAFF.

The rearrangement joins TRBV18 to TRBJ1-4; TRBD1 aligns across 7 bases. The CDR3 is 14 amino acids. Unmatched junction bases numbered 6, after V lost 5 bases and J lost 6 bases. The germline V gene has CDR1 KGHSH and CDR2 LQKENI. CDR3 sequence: CASSVRGGDEKLFF. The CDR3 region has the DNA TGTGCCAGCTCAGTACGAGGGGGCGATGAAAAACTGTTTTTT.

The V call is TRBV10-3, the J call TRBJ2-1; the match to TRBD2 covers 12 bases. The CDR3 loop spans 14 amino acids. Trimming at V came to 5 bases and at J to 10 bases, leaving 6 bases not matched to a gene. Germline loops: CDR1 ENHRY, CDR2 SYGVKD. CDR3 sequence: CAISPGLAGSEQFF. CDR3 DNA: TGTGCCATCAGTCCGGGACTAGCGGGCAGCGAGCAGTTCTTC.